The clone carrying this T cell receptor (beta chain) turned up a few times. From the PCR reads, TCRdb re-called clones with MiXCR. This table has more than 13,000 clones, approximately 30% appearing once. Ahead of thyroid surgery, no patient had received treatment of any kind. This sample was included in a study of metastatic and nonmetastatic thyroid tumors. The CDR3 totals 15 residues. Trimming took 4 bases from V and 5 from J; bases not matched to a gene: 10. CDR1 and CDR2 (germline): SGHRS, YFSETQ. The chain combines TRBV5-1 with TRBJ2-3; 7 nucleotides match TRBD2. This clonotype was obtained from a male donor with papillary thyroid cancer or a benign thyroid nodule (not recorded which). Some clones in this sample may be carry-over from other donors' samples. Material for sequencing was tumor tissue. CDR3 protein: CASSPHGLGRDTQYF. CDR3 in DNA: TGCGCCAGCAGCCCTCATGGACTAGGGAGAGATACGCAGTATTTT.